Below, 10 T cell receptor beta chains from the same sample are listed, as sequenced in a study of response to subunit inactivated influenza vaccine. TCRdb analysed the RT-PCR reads with MiXCR anew, one entry per CDR3 protein. The sample lists some 550,000 distinct CDR3 sequences; under 30% were seen once. These data also formed part of another study, on T cells expressing NK-cell markers. According to that study: The TCR beta cDNA came from 5'RACE template switching with UMIs.

The sample here was CD4+ T cells sorted from PBMCs, taken 12 days after vaccination. The receptors shown here come from a man in his fifties or sixties who received an inactivated influenza vaccine.

V usage is TRBV20-1 and J usage is TRBJ1-4; D is ambiguous. This CDR3 has 14 residues. The germline V gene has CDR1 DFQATT and CDR2 SNEGSKA (reference sequence). V shed 1 base and J shed 3 bases, with 9 bases lying between them. The CDR3 sequence: CSARVGRANEKLFF. The CDR3 nucleotides read TGCAGTGCTAGAGTTGGCAGAGCTAATGAAAAACTGTTTTTT.

This clonotype was counted between two and nine times. V is TRBV28 and J is TRBJ1-1; TRBD1 is a possible D gene (6 bases). V gave up 6 bases and J gave up 4 bases, with 18 bases separating them. The CDR3 covers 15 residues. CDR1 is MDHEN, CDR2 SYDVKM, per germline. This CDR3 is CASRLQGRRTTEAFF. For the CDR3, the DNA is TGTGCCAGCAGGTTACAGGGACGCCGGACCACTGAAGCTTTCTTT.

This clonotype was counted a few times. This chain joins TRBV5-1 and TRBJ1-4; no firm D call. The CDR3 contains 14 residues. Trimming took 5 bases from V and 0 from J, leaving 8 bases between them. In germline, CDR1 is SGHRS, CDR2 YFSETQ. CDR3 loop: CASRAGTTNEKLFF. CDR3 sequence (DNA): TGCGCCAGCAGGGCCGGGACAACTAATGAAAAACTGTTTTTT.

This clonotype was picked up a small number of times. The chain uses TRBV5-1 and TRBJ2-7, with D unclear. There are 15 residues in the CDR3. V shed 4 bases and J shed 3 bases, with 17 bases lying between them. Per germline, CDR1 SGHRS and CDR2 YFSETQ. CDR3 region: CASSDGPGSHYEQYF. CDR3 bases: TGCGCCAGCAGCGATGGGCCCGGGTCCCACTACGAGCAGTACTTC.

This clonotype was counted ten times or more. This chain joins TRBV12-3 or TRBV12-4 and TRBJ2-1; weak D call: TRBD2 (5 bases). V was trimmed by 5 bases and J by 1 base, leaving 9 bases between them. The CDR3 has 14 residues. CDR3 in amino acids: CASSRTGSYNEQFF. Here the CDR3 DNA reads TGTGCCAGCAGTAGGACGGGATCCTACAATGAGCAGTTCTTC.

This rearrangement joins TRBV6-5 to TRBJ2-2, with unresolved D. Germline V CDR1 and CDR2: MNHEY, SVGAGI. This CDR3 comprises 13 residues. V was cut by 0 bases and J by 4 bases, with 3 bases left in between. CDR3 sequence: CASSYSRTGELFF. The CDR3 DNA follows: TGTGCCAGCAGTTACTCGCGCACCGGGGAGCTGTTTTTT.

This clonotype was observed a handful of times. The chain links TRBV27 to TRBJ1-1, with D unclear. CDR1 is MNHEY, CDR2 SMNVEV, per germline (reference sequence). The CDR3 is 12 residues long. V was clipped by 6 bases and J by 4 bases, with 9 bases between them. This CDR3 reads CASSRTATEAFF. The DNA of the CDR3 is TGTGCCAGCAGCCGTACAGCCACTGAAGCTTTCTTT.

V usage is TRBV11-1 and J usage is TRBJ2-5; the match to TRBD2 covers 8 bases. V shed 4 bases, J shed 4 bases, and the junction held 8 bases outside the gene matches. Germline values: CDR1 SGHAT, CDR2 FQDESV (reference sequence). The CDR3 sequence is 15 residues long. The CDR3, as DNA: TGTGCCAGCAGCTCCCGGGGGGGCGGAGGAGAGACCCAGTACTTC. This sequence encodes CASSSRGGGGETQYF. Variable domain in full (rest from reference TRBV11-1 and TRBJ2-5): EAEVAQSPRYKITEKSQAVAFWCDPISGHATLYWYRQILGQGPELLVQFQDESVVDDSQLPKDRFSAERLKGVDSTLKIQPAELGDSAMYLCASSSRGGGGETQYFGPGTRLLVL.

This rearrangement joins TRBV15 to TRBJ2-1, with a weak D call TRBD1 (6 bases). The CDR3 has 15 amino acids. Germline lookup yields CDR1 LNHNV and CDR2 YYDKDF (reference sequence). The V end was cut by 1 base, the J end by 0 bases, with 7 bases between. The CDR3 reads CATSRGGRSYNEQFF. For the CDR3, the DNA is TGTGCCACCAGCAGAGGGGGGCGCTCCTACAATGAGCAGTTCTTC.

The chain recombines TRBV6-5 with TRBJ1-2; D is unclear. The CDR3 has 13 amino acids. V shed 0 bases and J shed 4 bases, with 6 bases lying between them. Germline V gives CDR1 MNHEY, CDR2 SVGAGI. The CDR3 coding sequence is TGTGCCAGCAGTTACTCGATTGGCTATGGCTACACCTTC. It yields the protein CASSYSIGYGYTF.